This is a list of T cell receptor beta chains from one sample in a study of Graves' ophthalmopathy and Graves' hyperthyroidism. TCRdb itself ran the multiplex PCR reads through MiXCR, one entry per CDR3 protein. The sample shows some 1.1 million distinct CDR3 sequences, 35% to 40% of them seen only once. Sequenced input: peripheral blood or thyroid tissue (not recorded which). Every receptor here comes from an adult man with Graves' hyperthyroidism. Each CDR3 is given with its conserved first and last residue. A D gene is named only where the DNA matches it firmly. The listing skips clone size in some rows; elsewhere it reads once, few, many or a size class.

13 TRBJ1-5 many TRBV7-9 . TGTGCCAGCAGCTATCGTAATTATCAGCCCCAGCATTTT CASSYRNYQPQHF
17 TRBJ1-3 many TRBV24-1 . TGTGCCACCAGTGATTCCGGGGGGCCTCTACAAGGAAACACCATATATTTT CATSDSGGPLQGNTIYF
16 TRBJ1-1 few TRBV27 TRBD1 TGTGCCAGCAGTCCCTGGACAGGGGGCGGGATCACTGAAGCTTTCTTT CASSPWTGGGITEAFF
14 TRBJ1-5 many TRBV5-1 . TGTGCCAGCAGTTTGGACGGGGTGGGTCAGCCCCAGCATTTT CASSLDGVGQPQHF
14 TRBJ1-2 . TRBV19 TRBD1 TGTGCCAGTAGTTCTACCGGGACAGGCTATGGCTACACCTTC CASSSTGTGYGYTF
16 TRBJ2-5 few TRBV2 TRBD1 TGTGCCAGCTCACCCCTTGGCCAGGGGGCGAGGGAGACCCAGTACTTC CASSPLGQGARETQYF
15 TRBJ2-2 . TRBV9 TRBD2 TGTGCCAGCACCCTAGCGGGGGGGAGCACCGGGGAGCTGTTTTTT CASTLAGGSTGELFF
14 TRBJ2-7 few TRBV7-7 TRBD1 TGTGCCAGCAGCACCGGGACAGCCGGGATCGAGCAGTACTTC CASSTGTAGIEQYF
15 TRBJ2-7 many TRBV15 . TGTGCCACCAGTTCCCCCTCGGACGGCATCTACGAGCAGTACTTC CATSSPSDGIYEQYF
14 TRBJ2-3 . TRBV10-3 TRBD2 TGTGCCGCCGCCCCTAGCGGGGGCACAGATACGCAGTATTTT CAAAPSGGTDTQYF
12 TRBJ1-1 many TRBV19 . TGTGCCAGTAGTATAAGACGGGGCGAAGCTTTCTTT CASSIRRGEAFF
17 TRBJ2-7 . TRBV7-9 TRBD1 TGTGCCAGCAGCTTAGTCACCGGGACAGGGGATCTACGAGAGCAGTACTTC CASSLVTGTGDLREQYF
11 TRBJ1-1 few TRBV18 . TGTGCCAGCTCACCACAATTTGAAGCTTTCTTT CASSPQFEAFF
14 TRBJ2-7 few TRBV6-1 . TGTGCCAGCAGTCTACAGGGCAGGGGTTACGAGCAGTACTTC CASSLQGRGYEQYF
15 TRBJ2-7 many TRBV10-2 TRBD1 TGCGCCAGCAGTAGGACAGGTGTTGGTCTGGACGAGCAGTACTTC CASSRTGVGLDEQYF
20 TRBJ2-6 once TRBV7-2 . TGTGCCAGCAGCTTAGATGTGGCGGCAGGGGGGTTTCCTGGGGCCAACGTCCTGACTTTC CASSLDVAAGGFPGANVLTF
14 TRBJ2-2 once TRBV2 . TGTGCCAGCAGGCAACTAGAGAACACCGGGGAGCTGTTTTTT CASRQLENTGELFF
17 TRBJ2-6 few TRBV12-3/TRBV12-4 TRBD1 TGTGCCAGCAGCCGGGGACAGGATTCCTCTGGGGCCAACGTCCTGACTTTC CASSRGQDSSGANVLTF
13 TRBJ1-1 many TRBV7-9 . TGTGCCAGCAGCTTAGAAGGGGACACTGAAGCTTTCTTT CASSLEGDTEAFF
14 TRBJ1-1 few TRBV12-3/TRBV12-4 TRBD1 TGTGCCAGCAGTTTAGCGGGGACAGGTAATGAAGCTTTCTTT CASSLAGTGNEAFF
13 TRBJ2-7 . TRBV12-3/TRBV12-4 . TGTACCAGCAGGAGGGAGCTTCTCTACGAGCAGTACTTC CTSRRELLYEQYF
13 TRBJ2-5 many TRBV20-1 . TGCAGTACCGATAGAGGGGGACGGGAGACCCAGTACTTC CSTDRGGRETQYF
15 TRBJ1-1 . TRBV12-3/TRBV12-4 . TGTGCCAGCAGTTTTCAAGGGGCTCGGGTTCCTGAAGCTTTCTTT CASSFQGARVPEAFF
13 TRBJ2-7 many TRBV7-2 . TGTGCCTCCAGCTTAAGCGGGCATTACGAGCAGTACTTC CASSLSGHYEQYF
19 TRBJ1-2 many TRBV10-3 TRBD1 TGTGCCATCAGTGAGTCGACGTGGGGCAGGGGGCAGGATGGCTATGGCTACACCTTC CAISESTWGRGQDGYGYTF
14 TRBJ1-2 few TRBV7-9 . TGTGCCAGCAGCGAAGGAGGGTTCAACTATGGCTACACCTTC CASSEGGFNYGYTF
14 TRBJ1-1 many TRBV5-1 . TGCGCCAGCCGGGGGACGGGCGAGAACACTGAAGCTTTCTTT CASRGTGENTEAFF